What follows describes a single T cell receptor beta chain. Its cognate antigen has yet to be identified. Per-nucleotide qualities are absent, and no much larger clonotype sits a single base away. The entry originates in a study of shared clonotypes between healthy human individuals (dated by TCRdb to 2019 to 2021). Regarding the research as a whole: A few men and a couple of women, aged 18 to 49 years, made up the cohort. Each donor's leukapheresis produced roughly between roughly 0.94 and 9.5 billion PBMCs. For each donor, three plates each were used for CD4 naive and CD4 memory, two plates were used for CD8 naive, and one plate was used for CD8 memory. Libraries were prepared and TCR repertoires were sequenced by different laboratories using diverse techniques, in order to increase sequencing depth and limit assay-specific biases. To estimate repertoire size and how much clonotype sharing occurs between individuals, the study deeply sequenced the blood TCR repertoires of about 5 healthy adults. Overall study outcomes, separate from this receptor: Based on pairwise subsampling, the degree of clonotype sharing among donors was expected to be affected by sequencing depth. The genetic and exposure-history diversity represented was limited by the small number of donors. Sampling was restricted to blood, and TCR repertoires in tissue are likely to differ from TCR repertoires in blood. Higher generation probabilities were observed for clonotypes shared by all four sorted-subset donors than for non-shared clonotypes. Incomplete sequencing was indicated by rarefaction of sorted-subset datasets, despite the large sequencing depth. Naive subsets generally had larger estimated clonotype richness than memory subsets did. Approximately 4.8% of naive CD4, roughly 3.5% of naive CD8, roughly 2.4% of memory CD4, and around 0.4% of memory CD8 clonotypes were shared across a few donors.

TCR CDR3 regions were amplified from genomic DNA by multiplex PCR using the deep immunoSEQ assay. Extracted genomic DNA from each cell subset was distributed evenly across all wells of several immunoSEQ 96-well plates, and each plate was treated as a replicate. Each replicate PCR for sorted subsets received roughly 200 ng genomic DNA, equal to roughly 30,000 T cell genomes. Purified libraries were measured with a Qubit 3.0 fluorometer, size-checked on a Bioanalyzer 2100, and measured again with the KAPA Library Quantification kit. Every immunoSEQ 96-well plate was sequenced on a separate single-read 150-cycle Illumina NextSeq 550 flow cell. In the authors' own workflow: Because the immunoSEQ output included only junctional sequences and no quality scores, the filtering could not be the same as the filtering used for full-length reads. To assign V/J genes and CDR3, sequences were annotated using PyIR, a Python wrapper for IgBLAST v1.9, with IMGT germline references. Reads with weak V/J assignments (E-value above 1e-6), missing CDR3, stop codons, out-of-frame junctions, or ambiguous translated residues were removed. V3J clonotypes were defined as sequences sharing an identical inferred V gene, J gene, and CDR3 amino acid sequence. The percentage overlap between two repertoires was calculated by dividing the number of shared unique clonotypes by the size of the smaller repertoire. Three approaches were used to assess repertoire richness: RTK rarefaction, the Chao1 estimator, and Recon v2.1 estimates of unobserved clonotypes. For all TCRbeta clonotypes obtained by the gDNA method from several donors, generation probabilities were computed with OLGA. Imported from immuneACCESS, the table was reduced by TCRdb to in-frame sequences with V and J called. These copies leave out some clones; in studies compared against another copy, an unresolved V gene accounts for under half, and the cause of the remainder is not known. D and trimming were read from the DNA, whereas the V and J calls and clone size are those reported in that table. Present in this sample are approximately 180,000 clones, 90% to 95% of which were seen just once. Together, the top ten hold roughly 0.07% of the sample.

V is shortened by 5 bases, J by 0 bases, and the region joining them spans 18 bases. CDR1 and CDR2 were assigned from the germline V gene as SGHRS and YFSETQ. Its CDR3 holds 17 amino acids, cysteine through phenylalanine. Only the CDR3 portion is preserved as DNA: 51 bases, with reading frame beginning at the first base. The donors were healthy, HIV-negative adults who had no recently reported acute infections or vaccinations. All donors were Caucasian adults living in Nashville, Tennessee, USA. CD4+ T cells were enriched by magnetic negative selection, after which naive cells were positively selected on CD45RA and the negative fraction was taken as the memory subset. Blood was collected by leukapheresis, and PBMCs were isolated by Ficoll-Histopaque density gradient centrifugation and then cryopreserved in liquid nitrogen vapor phase. Purity and quantity of every magnetically sorted T cell population were checked by analytical flow cytometry. Genomic DNA was isolated from every sorted fraction and measured by UV absorbance on a Nanodrop 2000c.

The sequence links TRBV5-1 to TRBJ1-5; matching of 6 bases hints at TRBD1 as the D gene. This sequence originates from a woman in her 30s in good health. The sample comprised naive CD4+ T cells sorted from blood. Interpreted using the paper, the cell subset or site label stands for: CD45RA+ positively selected. The CDR3 protein sequence reads: CASRGLAGTPSNQPQHF. The base sequence is TGCGCCAGCAGAGGGCTTGCAGGGACACCTAGCAATCAGCCCCAGCATTTT.